The rows below give T cell receptor beta chains drawn from one sample of a study of OX40 agonist ivuxolimab in advanced cancers. The table came from immunoSEQ multiplex PCR; TCRdb's copy has only in-frame clones and leaves some out. The sample has about 110,000 clones; 90% are singletons. Sequences were derived from CD4+ or CD8+ T cells sorted from blood, sampled in a trial of the OX40 agonist ivuxolimab. These TCRs come from an adult with an advanced solid tumor such as melanoma, head and neck, liver or kidney cancer. Both conserved end residues are trimmed from each CDR3. Fields, in order: CDR3 length, J gene, D gene, V gene, CDR3 protein. D genes are given only for firm matches.

cdr3_length: 12
j_call: TRBJ2-1
d_call: .
v_call: TRBV7-9
cdr3_aa: ASSLGYGYNEQF

cdr3_length: 13
j_call: TRBJ1-4
d_call: .
v_call: TRBV5-1
cdr3_aa: ASSLVGAENEKLF

cdr3_length: 13
j_call: TRBJ2-5
d_call: .
v_call: TRBV5-4
cdr3_aa: ASSLVGGRWETQY

cdr3_length: 10
j_call: TRBJ1-2
d_call: .
v_call: TRBV11-2
cdr3_aa: ASSLESGGYT

cdr3_length: 14
j_call: TRBJ2-6
d_call: .
v_call: TRBV13
cdr3_aa: ASSFKGYSGANVLT

cdr3_length: 10
j_call: TRBJ1-2
d_call: .
v_call: TRBV10-3
cdr3_aa: AILEGNYGYT

cdr3_length: 12
j_call: TRBJ1-1
d_call: .
v_call: TRBV6-6
cdr3_aa: ASSYSGANTEAF

cdr3_length: 16
j_call: TRBJ2-1
d_call: .
v_call: TRBV11-2
cdr3_aa: ASSRAVGTGSSYNEQF

cdr3_length: 11
j_call: TRBJ2-7
d_call: .
v_call: TRBV27
cdr3_aa: ASSPTFAGEQY

cdr3_length: 15
j_call: TRBJ2-5
d_call: TRBD2
v_call: TRBV9
cdr3_aa: ASSVSSSGGSQETQY

cdr3_length: 12
j_call: TRBJ2-3
d_call: TRBD1
v_call: TRBV2
cdr3_aa: ASSKDRGTDTQY

cdr3_length: 13
j_call: TRBJ2-7
d_call: .
v_call: TRBV5-4
cdr3_aa: ASSLPGASDYEQY

cdr3_length: 14
j_call: TRBJ1-2
d_call: TRBD1
v_call: TRBV5-6
cdr3_aa: ASSRTGDLAGYGYT

cdr3_length: 9
j_call: TRBJ2-7
d_call: .
v_call: TRBV5-6
cdr3_aa: ASTLGGTRA

cdr3_length: 11
j_call: TRBJ1-1
d_call: .
v_call: TRBV30
cdr3_aa: AWSLTVNTEAF

cdr3_length: 12
j_call: TRBJ1-4
d_call: .
v_call: TRBV18
cdr3_aa: ASSLAGKGEKLF

cdr3_length: 11
j_call: TRBJ2-2
d_call: .
v_call: TRBV29-1
cdr3_aa: SVAVGLTGELF

cdr3_length: 13
j_call: TRBJ2-7
d_call: TRBD1
v_call: TRBV14
cdr3_aa: ASSQAGTGTYEQY

cdr3_length: 11
j_call: TRBJ1-5
d_call: .
v_call: TRBV5-6
cdr3_aa: ASSFRGNQPQH

cdr3_length: 10
j_call: TRBJ2-6
d_call: .
v_call: TRBV6-1
cdr3_aa: ASSIGANVLT

cdr3_length: 14
j_call: TRBJ2-2
d_call: .
v_call: TRBV28
cdr3_aa: ASRTRGIMNTGELF

cdr3_length: 13
j_call: TRBJ2-3
d_call: .
v_call: TRBV19
cdr3_aa: ASSIRGQATDTQY

cdr3_length: 13
j_call: TRBJ2-2
d_call: .
v_call: TRBV5-1
cdr3_aa: ASSLVQGGTGELF

cdr3_length: 13
j_call: TRBJ1-4
d_call: TRBD1
v_call: TRBV28
cdr3_aa: ASSKGARTNEKLF

cdr3_length: 9
j_call: TRBJ1-3
d_call: .
v_call: TRBV7-9
cdr3_aa: ASSLANTIY

cdr3_length: 13
j_call: TRBJ2-7
d_call: TRBD2
v_call: TRBV7-7
cdr3_aa: ASNYYRGDVCEQY

cdr3_length: 11
j_call: TRBJ2-5
d_call: .
v_call: TRBV28
cdr3_aa: ATVKRLGETQY

cdr3_length: 10
j_call: TRBJ1-5
d_call: .
v_call: TRBV29-1
cdr3_aa: SVGTPNQPQH

cdr3_length: 11
j_call: TRBJ1-2
d_call: .
v_call: TRBV11-2
cdr3_aa: ASSLSGDYGYT

cdr3_length: 11
j_call: TRBJ2-1
d_call: TRBD1
v_call: TRBV6-1
cdr3_aa: ASKDRAINEQF

cdr3_length: 15
j_call: TRBJ2-1
d_call: .
v_call: TRBV4-1
cdr3_aa: ASSQDSRGSSYNEQF

cdr3_length: 12
j_call: TRBJ1-5
d_call: .
v_call: TRBV9
cdr3_aa: ASSVGPEHQPQH

cdr3_length: 10
j_call: TRBJ2-1
d_call: .
v_call: TRBV7-2
cdr3_aa: ASSLRDGIEF

cdr3_length: 13
j_call: TRBJ1-4
d_call: TRBD1
v_call: TRBV5-5
cdr3_aa: ASSTSGQGNEKLF

cdr3_length: 13
j_call: TRBJ2-3
d_call: TRBD2
v_call: TRBV7-2
cdr3_aa: ASSLASGGTDTQY

cdr3_length: 14
j_call: TRBJ2-2
d_call: .
v_call: TRBV4-1
cdr3_aa: ASSQDEGRPTGELF